The 14 T cell receptor beta chains below all came from one sample that was sequenced in a study of cytomegalovirus exposure and HLA in healthy donors. This PCR relied on a set of 60 Vbeta primers and 13 Jbeta primers. Data came from immunoSEQ multiplex PCR; TCRdb stores just in-frame clones and leaves some out. In the table there are just under 95,000 clones, around 85% of which are singletons. The sample was PBMCs. Receptors were obtained from a girl aged 2-15 years in good health and CMV-seropositive.

V usage is TRBV2 and J usage is TRBJ2-4; D may be TRBD1 (6 bases). V was cut by 3 bases and J by 1 base, with 10 bases left in between. CDR3 length equals 15 residues. Germline values: CDR1 SNHLY, CDR2 FYNNEI. CDR3 coding DNA: TGTGCCAGCAGTGATGATGGACAGGCCAAAAACATTCAGTACTTC. This sequence encodes CASSDDGQAKNIQYF. The full variable domain, its missing parts supplied by reference TRBV2 and TRBJ2-4, is EPEVTQTPSHQVTQMGQEVILRCVPISNHLYFYWYRQILGQKVEFLVSFYNNEISEKSEIFDDQFSVERPDGSNFTLKIRSTKLEDSAMYFCASSDDGQAKNIQYFGAGTRLSVL.

This chain uses TRBV6-1 with TRBJ2-7, with TRBD1 matching over 7 bases. CDR3 length: 13 amino acids. CDR1 and CDR2 (germline): MNHNS, SASEGT. V trimming: 5 bases; J trimming: 2 bases; junction bases outside the gene matches: 3. The CDR3: CASSRDRAYEQYF. The CDR3 coding sequence is TGTGCCAGCAGTCGGGACAGAGCCTACGAGCAGTACTTC.

This chain uses TRBV6-5 with TRBJ2-5; D is undetermined. V gave up 5 bases and J gave up 4 bases, with 11 bases separating them. In germline, CDR1 is MNHEY, CDR2 SVGAGI. The length of the CDR3 is 13 residues. In DNA, the CDR3 is TGTGCCAGCAGTCCTACAGCATTAGAGACCCAGTACTTC. This translates into CASSPTALETQYF.

The genes are TRBV6-1 and TRBJ1-5; TRBD1 matches at 7 bases. The V gene's germline CDR1 is MNHNS and CDR2 SASEGT. The CDR3 totals 14 residues. The ends lost 6 bases at V and 3 bases at J; junction bases unmatched: 5. The CDR3 protein is CASREGQYNQPQHF. CDR3 sequence (DNA): TGTGCCAGCAGAGAGGGACAGTACAATCAGCCCCAGCATTTT.

The DNA for the CDR3 is TGTGCCAGCTCACAGACGACTAGCGGAGACTACGAGCAGTACTTC. The encoded protein is CASSQTTSGDYEQYF. The V call is TRBV18, the J call TRBJ2-7; TRBD2 agrees at 9 bases. Trimming took 4 bases from V and 3 from J; bases not matched to a gene: 7. Looked up from germline, CDR1 is KGHSH and CDR2 is LQKENI. There are 15 residues in the CDR3. The full variable domain, rest sourced from reference TRBV18 and TRBJ2-7, is NAGVMQNPRHLVRRRGQEARLRCSPMKGHSHVYWYRQLPEEGLKFMVYLQKENIIDESGMPKERFSAEFPKEGPSILRIQQVVRGDSAAYFCASSQTTSGDYEQYFGPGTRLTVT.

The rearrangement links TRBV10-3 to TRBJ1-2; TRBD1 agrees at 9 bases. Looked up from germline, CDR1 is ENHRY and CDR2 is SYGVKD. The V segment lost 0 bases and the J segment 4 bases; nucleotides outside the gene matches: 18. The CDR3 sequence is 20 residues long. Here the CDR3 DNA reads TGTGCCATCAGTGAGTCAGGGGGGGACAGGGTCAAAGCTGACTTCTATGGCTACACCTTC. Its protein product is CAISESGGDRVKADFYGYTF.

The sample holds a few counts of this clone. V and J are TRBV4-1 and TRBJ1-1, with D uncertain. V was trimmed by 3 bases and J by 3 bases, leaving 8 bases between them. CDR1 and CDR2 (germline): MGHRA, YSYEKL. CDR3 length: 13 amino acids. This chain's CDR3 is CASSHAGDTEAFF. The CDR3 DNA reads TGCGCCAGCAGCCACGCCGGGGACACTGAAGCTTTCTTT.

The rearrangement joins TRBV4-1 to TRBJ2-3; 13 bases fit TRBD2. CDR3 length: 18 amino acids. V lost 1 base, J lost 0 bases, and 4 bases stayed unmatched. Germline lookup yields CDR1 MGHRA and CDR2 YSYEKL. The CDR3 region has the DNA TGCGCCAGCAGCCAAGTCGGGACTAGCGGGAAGAGCACAGATACGCAGTATTTT. Amino acids: CASSQVGTSGKSTDTQYF.

This chain links TRBV25-1 with TRBJ2-7, with D tentatively TRBD1 (6 bases). This CDR3 is 14 amino acids long. V was cut by 5 bases and J by 6 bases, with 17 bases left in between. Germline V gene sequence: CDR1 MGHDK, CDR2 SYGVNS. CDR3 bases: TGTGCCAGCAGTCCCATAATGGACAGTACCGAGCAGTACTTC. As protein: CASSPIMDSTEQYF.

Written as DNA, the CDR3 is TGTGCCAGCAGTATTAGAACGGGGACAGATACGCAGTATTTT. It codes for CASSIRTGTDTQYF. V gene TRBV6-5 combines with J gene TRBJ2-3, with D maybe TRBD2 (5 bases). V lost 5 bases and J lost 3, with 12 bases in between. Germline V lookup: CDR1 MNHEY, CDR2 SVGAGI. The CDR3 totals 14 residues.

The chain joins TRBV30 to TRBJ1-1; 7 nucleotides match TRBD1. With V trimmed by 2 bases and J by 10 bases, 10 bases remained unmatched. Germline V gene lookup returns CDR1 GTSNPN and CDR2 SVGIG (reference sequence). The CDR3 loop spans 13 amino acids. This chain's CDR3 is CAWSIQGPGGAFF. For the CDR3, the DNA is TGTGCCTGGAGTATACAGGGGCCTGGGGGAGCTTTCTTT.

This clone was seen a handful of times. The V gene is TRBV4-3, the J gene TRBJ2-5, with D tentatively TRBD2 (6 bases). There are 16 residues in the CDR3. Germline V gene sequence: CDR1 LGHNA, CDR2 YSLEER. V was cut by 4 bases and J by 2 bases, with 17 bases left in between. CDR3 protein: CASSLRGGSDQETQYF. CDR3 coding DNA: TGCGCCAGCAGCCTACGTGGGGGGAGCGATCAAGAGACCCAGTACTTC.

The chain couples TRBV4-1 to TRBJ2-7, with D perhaps matching TRBD2 (6 bases). The V and J ends lost 6 bases and 3 bases respectively, with 18 bases between them. Germline lookup yields CDR1 MGHRA and CDR2 YSYEKL. The CDR3 spans 15 residues. Here the CDR3 reads CASSQRTATSYEQYF. As DNA, the CDR3 is TGCGCCAGCAGTCAGAGGACTGCGACTAGCTACGAGCAGTACTTC.

CDR3 bases: TGTGCCAGCAGTTTTGTAGGGGGCGGGCGGGGAGGCTACACCTTC. Translation gives CASSFVGGGRGGYTF. V is TRBV27 and J is TRBJ1-2; the match to TRBD1 covers 7 bases. Germline CDR1 is MNHEY and CDR2 is SMNVEV (reference sequence). This CDR3 contains 15 residues. J lost 8 bases, V lost 3 bases, and 12 bases had no gene match.